This T cell receptor (beta chain) emerged from a study of T cell responses to AZD1222 COVID-19 vaccine. General observations from the study: A mostly white British donor set with more females was recruited, and clonal diversity was possibly underestimated.

Data came from immunoSEQ multiplex PCR; TCRdb stores just in-frame clones and leaves some out. Among about 83,000 clones listed, 70% to 90% were seen once. Concerning this clone: Its antigen is still unknown.

This CDR3 comprises 15 residues. Germline V gene data show CDR1 as MDHEN and CDR2 as SYDVKM. The V end was cut by 7 bases, the J end by 4 bases, with 19 bases between. The clonotype comes from an adult in good health. The material sequenced was peripheral blood, taken on day 0 of MenACWY control vaccination. V is TRBV28 and J is TRBJ1-2; a weak D match, TRBD1 (5 bases). In nucleotides, the CDR3 is TGTGCCAGCATCGGGACCGTACGAGGTCTCTATGGCTACACCTTC. It encodes CASIGTVRGLYGYTF.